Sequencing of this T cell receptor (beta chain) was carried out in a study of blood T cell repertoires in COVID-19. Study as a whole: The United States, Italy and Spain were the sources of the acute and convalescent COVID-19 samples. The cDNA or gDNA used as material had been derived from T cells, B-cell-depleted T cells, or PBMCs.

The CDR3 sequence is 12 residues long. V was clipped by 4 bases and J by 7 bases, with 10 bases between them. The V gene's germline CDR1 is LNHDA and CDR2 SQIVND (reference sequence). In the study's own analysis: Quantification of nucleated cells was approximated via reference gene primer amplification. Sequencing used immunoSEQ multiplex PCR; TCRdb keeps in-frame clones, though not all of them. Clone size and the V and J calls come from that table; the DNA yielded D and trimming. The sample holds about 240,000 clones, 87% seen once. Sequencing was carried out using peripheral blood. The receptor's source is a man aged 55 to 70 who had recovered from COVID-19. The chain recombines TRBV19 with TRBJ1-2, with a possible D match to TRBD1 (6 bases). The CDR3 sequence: CASSTRGGGYTF. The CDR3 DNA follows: TGTGCCAGTAGTACAAGGGGGGGTGGCTACACCTTC.